This T cell receptor beta chain originates from a study of blood T cell repertoires in COVID-19. Study background: The analysed material was cDNA or gDNA that came from T cells, B-cell-depleted T cells, or PBMCs.

It was during active infection that Seattle patients were enrolled and then longitudinally followed. Per the study methods: Scientists estimated how many nucleated cells there were by amplifying reference gene primers. Some clones are missing from TCRdb's copy, which holds only in-frame ones; the method was immunoSEQ multiplex PCR. D and trimming come from the DNA, and the V and J calls and clone size come from that table. This table holds about 150,000 clones, 70% to 90% found once. CDR3 length: 16 amino acids. Trimming removed 2 bases from V and 3 bases from J, with 15 bases in between. From germline, CDR1 is PRHDT and CDR2 FYEKMQ (reference sequence).

This TCR was sampled from a woman in her sixties or seventies with COVID-19, enrolled during active disease. The J gene is TRBJ2-3, the V gene TRBV13; D is possibly TRBD2 (5 bases). The sample comprised peripheral blood. CDR3 in amino acids: CASSLQLEDATDTQYF. The CDR3, as DNA: TGTGCCAGCAGCTTACAACTAGAAGATGCTACAGATACGCAGTATTTT. The full variable domain, its missing parts supplied by reference TRBV13 and TRBJ2-3, is AAGVIQSPRHLIKEKRETATLKCYPIPRHDTVYWYQQGPGQDPQFLISFYEKMQSDKGSIPDRFSAQQFSDYHSELNMSSLELGDSALYFCASSLQLEDATDTQYFGPGTRLTVL.